Below, 17 T cell receptor beta chains from the same sample are listed, as sequenced in a study of CD8 T cells in ankylosing spondylitis. The study, taken as a whole, reports: Characteristic of ankylosing spondylitis blood, it appeared, was a TCR beta motif comprising about eight highly homologous variants.

Via MiXCR, TCRdb re-called the 5' RACE reads, giving one row per CDR3 protein. Of under 450,000 distinct CDR3 sequences in the sample, more than 15% were seen once. Their cognate antigens are unknown. The sample taken for sequencing was blood, either unsorted or a sorted T cell fraction (not recorded which). The receptors were gathered from a male donor with ankylosing spondylitis.

This chain joins TRBV7-9 and TRBJ2-5; D is uncertain. Germline values: CDR1 SEHNR, CDR2 FQNEAQ (reference sequence). The CDR3 has 11 residues. V dropped 4 bases and J dropped 10 bases, with 10 bases sitting between them. In nucleotides, the CDR3 is TGTGCCAGCAGCTCCGTGGTGGACCAGTACTTC. It codes for CASSSVVDQYF.

This clonotype was picked up many times. This chain joins TRBV5-1 and TRBJ1-5; 9 bases are shared with TRBD1. The V gene end was trimmed by 4 bases and the J gene end by 5 bases; junction bases not matched to a gene: 7. The CDR3 has 15 residues. Germline loops: CDR1 SGHRS, CDR2 YFSETQ. The DNA for the CDR3 is TGCGCCAGCAGCCCCGGGACAGGGTGGGATCAGCCCCAGCATTTT. It codes for CASSPGTGWDQPQHF.

The J gene is TRBJ1-2, the V gene TRBV10-3; no reliable D call. Germline V lookup: CDR1 ENHRY, CDR2 SYGVKD. Trimming took 6 bases from V and 5 from J, leaving 16 bases between them. CDR3 length: 14 residues. The CDR3 here is CAIRLPAPRYGYTF. The CDR3 DNA is TGTGCCATCAGGTTACCGGCGCCACGATATGGCTACACCTTC.

The sample holds a few counts of this clonotype. The chain recombines TRBV6-1 with TRBJ2-2; 9 positions agree with TRBD2. The germline CDR1 and CDR2 sequences are MNHNS and SASEGT. The CDR3 spans 16 residues. V was pared by 6 bases and J by 0 bases, with 5 bases of the junction left unmatched. CDR3 DNA sequence: TGTGCCAGCAGCTCACTAGCGGGCGCGAACACCGGGGAGCTGTTTTTT. It translates to CASSSLAGANTGELFF.

The chain recombines TRBV12-3 or TRBV12-4 with TRBJ2-2; 10 positions agree with TRBD2. The CDR3 sequence is 15 residues long. V gave up 6 bases and J gave up 3 bases; unmatched junction bases: 4. The CDR3 region is CASSPSGRDTGELFF. DNA of the CDR3: TGTGCCAGCAGCCCGAGCGGGAGGGACACCGGGGAGCTGTTTTTT.

There are a few counts of this clonotype. V gene TRBV7-2 combines with J gene TRBJ2-3, with D possibly matching TRBD1 (5 bases). The CDR3 runs to 14 residues. The V end was cut by 2 bases, the J end by 2 bases, with 8 bases between. Germline V gene lookup returns CDR1 SGHTA and CDR2 FQGNSA. Written as DNA, the CDR3 is TGTGCCAGCAGCTTATCAGGGATCACAGATACGCAGTATTTT. It encodes CASSLSGITDTQYF.

This clonotype came up many times. V gene TRBV12-3 or TRBV12-4 combines with J gene TRBJ1-1; 8 bases fit TRBD1. J lost 6 bases, V lost 2 bases, and 5 bases had no gene match. The CDR3 covers 14 residues. The CDR3 loop is CASSLKQGGPEAFF. CDR3 in DNA: TGTGCCAGCAGTTTAAAACAGGGGGGACCTGAAGCTTTCTTT.

This clonotype was counted only a few times. Here the CDR3 reads CASSLTADRRTDTQYF. In DNA, the CDR3 is TGTGCCAGCAGCTTAACGGCTGACAGACGCACAGATACGCAGTATTTT. This rearrangement joins TRBV11-2 to TRBJ2-3; D perhaps matches TRBD1 (5 bases). Germline CDR1 SGHAT, CDR2 FQNNGV. The CDR3 is made up of 16 amino acids. V lost 2 bases, J lost 1 base, and 13 bases lay in between.

This clonotype was observed a handful of times. V is TRBV30 and J is TRBJ1-2; 8 positions match TRBD1. The CDR3 is 16 residues long. In germline, CDR1 is GTSNPN, CDR2 SVGIG (reference sequence). V shed 1 base and J 4 bases; nucleotides not matched to a gene: 11. The CDR3 coding sequence is TGTGCCTGGAGTGCGCCCTCGGCGGGACAGGCCTATGGCTACACCTTC. Translation gives CAWSAPSAGQAYGYTF.

This clonotype was picked up a small number of times. The gene calls are TRBV29-1 and TRBJ2-1; 10 nucleotides align to TRBD2. V gave up 6 bases and J gave up 4 bases; unmatched junction bases: 6. The CDR3 length is 14 residues. Germline values: CDR1 SQVTM, CDR2 ANQGSEA. CDR3: CSVQKLAGYNEQFF. In DNA, the CDR3 is TGCAGCGTCCAAAAACTAGCGGGATACAATGAGCAGTTCTTC.

The chain uses TRBV12-3 or TRBV12-4 and TRBJ1-4; 7 bases match TRBD1. Germline trimming cut 5 bases from V and 4 bases from J; bases unmatched to any gene: 7. This CDR3 spans 15 amino acids. The CDR3 DNA reads TGTGCCAGCAGTCCCTACCAGGGGGATAATGAAAAACTGTTTTTT. Translated: CASSPYQGDNEKLFF.

CDR3 nucleotide sequence: TGCAGTGCTAGAGGGGGTGGACAGGGGACGGGGGAGACCCAGTACTTC. This encodes CSARGGGQGTGETQYF. The V call is TRBV20-1, the J call TRBJ2-5, with 9 nucleotides matching TRBD1. Per the germline V gene, CDR1 is DFQATT and CDR2 is SNEGSKA (reference sequence). The CDR3 spans 16 residues. Trimming cost V 1 base and J 5 bases; bases outside gene matches: 11.

This clonotype was recorded at least ten times. The gene calls are TRBV6-5 and TRBJ2-4, with D possibly called TRBD1 or TRBD2 (7 bases each). The length of the CDR3 is 16 residues. Trimming cost V 0 bases and J 7 bases, with 16 bases left between them. Germline CDR1 reads MNHEY; CDR2 reads SVGAGI. CDR3 region: CASSYSRGQGGNIQYF. For the CDR3, the DNA is TGTGCCAGCAGTTACTCGAGGGGGCAGGGAGGGAACATTCAGTACTTC.

The chain carries TRBV5-1 and TRBJ2-7; 11 bases match TRBD1. This CDR3 is 15 amino acids long. Germline CDR1 and CDR2: SGHRS and YFSETQ. Trimming took 4 bases from V and 6 from J; bases not matched to a gene: 9. CDR3 bases: TGCGCCAGCAGCGATGGACAGGGGGCTCCTCGCGAGCAGTACTTC. Amino acid sequence: CASSDGQGAPREQYF. The full variable domain, completed using reference TRBV5-1 and TRBJ2-7, is KAGVTQTPRYLIKTRGQQVTLSCSPISGHRSVSWYQQTPGQGLQFLFEYFSETQRNKGNFPGRFSGRQFSNSRSEMNVSTLELGDSALYLCASSDGQGAPREQYFGPGTRLTVT.

This clonotype was counted ten times or more. CDR3 nucleotides: TGCAGTGCTAGAGATCCCAGGACAGTTAACTATGGCTACACCTTC. Translation: CSARDPRTVNYGYTF. This chain connects TRBV20-1 to TRBJ1-2, with D possibly being TRBD1 (6 bases). Trimming took 0 bases from V and 1 from J, leaving 12 bases between them. CDR1 is DFQATT and CDR2 is SNEGSKA in the germline V gene (reference sequence). The CDR3 runs to 15 residues.

This clonotype has only one observation. The chain carries TRBV7-2 and TRBJ2-5; TRBD2 matches at 7 bases. V lost 0 bases and J lost 4; bases outside the gene matches: 11. The CDR3 is 17 amino acids. CDR1 and CDR2 (germline): SGHTA, FQGNSA. The DNA of the CDR3 is TGTGCCAGCAGCTTAGCGGCTAGCGGAGGGGCGCGAGAGACCCAGTACTTC. Protein: CASSLAASGGARETQYF. Filled out from reference TRBV7-2 and TRBJ2-5, the complete variable domain reads GAGVSQSPSNKVTEKGKDVELRCDPISGHTALYWYRQSLGQGLEFLIYFQGNSAPDKSGLPSDRFSAERTGGSVSTLTIQRTQQEDSAVYLCASSLAASGGARETQYFGPGTRLLVL.

This clonotype was detected a few times. The V gene is TRBV4-1, the J gene TRBJ2-1; 11 nucleotides align to TRBD2. V lost 4 bases to trimming and J lost 3 bases; unmatched junction nucleotides: 8. CDR1 MGHRA and CDR2 YSYEKL come from the germline V gene. There are 17 residues in the CDR3. In DNA form, the CDR3 reads TGCGCCAGCAGCCCCCTTGGACTAGCGGGCCTCTACAATGAGCAGTTCTTC. The encoded protein is CASSPLGLAGLYNEQFF.